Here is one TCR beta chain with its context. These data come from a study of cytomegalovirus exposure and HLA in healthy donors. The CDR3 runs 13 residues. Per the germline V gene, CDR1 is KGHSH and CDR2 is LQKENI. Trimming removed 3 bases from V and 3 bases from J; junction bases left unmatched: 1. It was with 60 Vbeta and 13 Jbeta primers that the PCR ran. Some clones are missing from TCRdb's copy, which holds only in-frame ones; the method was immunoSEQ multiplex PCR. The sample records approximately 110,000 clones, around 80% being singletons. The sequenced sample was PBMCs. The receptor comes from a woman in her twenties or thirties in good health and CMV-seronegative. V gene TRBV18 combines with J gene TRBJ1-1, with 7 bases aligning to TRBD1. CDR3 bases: TGTGCCAGCTCACCCACAGGGGACACTGAAGCTTTCTTT. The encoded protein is CASSPTGDTEAFF.